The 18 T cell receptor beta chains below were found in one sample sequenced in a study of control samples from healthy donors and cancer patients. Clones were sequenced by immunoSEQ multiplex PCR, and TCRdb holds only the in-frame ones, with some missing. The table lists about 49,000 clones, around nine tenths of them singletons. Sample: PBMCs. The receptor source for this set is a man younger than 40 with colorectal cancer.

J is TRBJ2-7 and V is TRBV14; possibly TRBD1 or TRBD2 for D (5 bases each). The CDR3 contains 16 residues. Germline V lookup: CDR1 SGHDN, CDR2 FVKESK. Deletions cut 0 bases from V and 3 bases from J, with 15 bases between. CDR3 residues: CASSQDIAGDLYEQYF. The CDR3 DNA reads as TGTGCCAGCAGCCAAGATATTGCCGGGGACCTCTACGAGCAGTACTTC.

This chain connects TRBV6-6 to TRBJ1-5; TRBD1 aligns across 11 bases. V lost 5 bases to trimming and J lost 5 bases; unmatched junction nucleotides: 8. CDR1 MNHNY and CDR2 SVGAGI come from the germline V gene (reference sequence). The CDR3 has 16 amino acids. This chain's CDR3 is CASSTPGQGAYQPQHF. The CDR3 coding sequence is TGTGCCAGCAGTACCCCCGGACAGGGGGCATATCAGCCCCAGCATTTT.

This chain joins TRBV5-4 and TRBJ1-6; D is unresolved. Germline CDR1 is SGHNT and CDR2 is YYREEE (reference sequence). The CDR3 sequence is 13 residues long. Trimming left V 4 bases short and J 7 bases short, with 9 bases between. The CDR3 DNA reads TGTGCCAGCAGCGCTCGGGAGAATTCACCCCTCCACTTT. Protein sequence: CASSARENSPLHF.

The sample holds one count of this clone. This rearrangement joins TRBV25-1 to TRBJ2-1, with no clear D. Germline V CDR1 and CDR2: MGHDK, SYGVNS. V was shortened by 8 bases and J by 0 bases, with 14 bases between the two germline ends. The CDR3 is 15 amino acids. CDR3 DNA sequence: TGTGCCAGCGCAGACCTCAAGAGCTCCTACAATGAGCAGTTCTTC. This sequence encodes CASADLKSSYNEQFF.

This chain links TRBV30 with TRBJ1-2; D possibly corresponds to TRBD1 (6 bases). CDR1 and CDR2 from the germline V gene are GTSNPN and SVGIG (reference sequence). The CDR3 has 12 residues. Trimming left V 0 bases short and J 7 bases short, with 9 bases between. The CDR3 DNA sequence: TGTGCCTGGAGTGTTGGAGGGGGTGGCTACACCTTC. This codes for CAWSVGGGGYTF.

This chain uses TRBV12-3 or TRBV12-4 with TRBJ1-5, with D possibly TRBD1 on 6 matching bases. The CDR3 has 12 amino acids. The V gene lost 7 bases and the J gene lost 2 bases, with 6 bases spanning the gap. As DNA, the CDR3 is TGTGCCAGCAAGGGGGGCAATCAGCCCCAGCATTTT. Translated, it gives CASKGGNQPQHF.

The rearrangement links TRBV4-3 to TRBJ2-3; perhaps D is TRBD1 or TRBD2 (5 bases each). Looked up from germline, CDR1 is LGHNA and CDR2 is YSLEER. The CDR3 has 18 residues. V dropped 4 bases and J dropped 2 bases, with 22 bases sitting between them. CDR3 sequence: CASSLQYSGRTFTDTQYF. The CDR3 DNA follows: TGCGCCAGCAGCCTACAGTATTCGGGACGAACTTTCACAGATACGCAGTATTTT.

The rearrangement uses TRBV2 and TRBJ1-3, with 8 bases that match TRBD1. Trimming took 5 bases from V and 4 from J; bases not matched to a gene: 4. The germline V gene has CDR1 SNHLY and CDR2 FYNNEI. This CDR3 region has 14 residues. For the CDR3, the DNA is TGTGCCAGCAGTCCGACAGGGGCCGGAAACACCATATATTTT. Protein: CASSPTGAGNTIYF. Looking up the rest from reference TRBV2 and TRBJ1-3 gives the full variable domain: EPEVTQTPSHQVTQMGQEVILRCVPISNHLYFYWYRQILGQKVEFLVSFYNNEISEKSEIFDDQFSVERPDGSNFTLKIRSTKLEDSAMYFCASSPTGAGNTIYFGEGSWLTVV.

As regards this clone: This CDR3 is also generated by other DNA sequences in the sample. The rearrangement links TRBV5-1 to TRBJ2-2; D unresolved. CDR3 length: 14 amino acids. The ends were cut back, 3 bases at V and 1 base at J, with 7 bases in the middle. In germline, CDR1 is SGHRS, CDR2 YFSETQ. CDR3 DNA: TGCGCCAGCAGCTCTCTCGGGAACACCGGGGAGCTGTTTTTT. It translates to CASSSLGNTGELFF.

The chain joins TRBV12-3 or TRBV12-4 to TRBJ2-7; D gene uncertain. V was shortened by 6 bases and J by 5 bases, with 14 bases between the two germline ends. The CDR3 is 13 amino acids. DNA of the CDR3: TGTGCCAGCAGCACCTATGGAAGGGACGAGCAGTACTTC. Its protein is CASSTYGRDEQYF.

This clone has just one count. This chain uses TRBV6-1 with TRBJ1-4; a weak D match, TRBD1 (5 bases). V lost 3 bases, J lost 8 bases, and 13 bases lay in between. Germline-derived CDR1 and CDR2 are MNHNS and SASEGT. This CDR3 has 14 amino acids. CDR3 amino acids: CASSDQGQPEKLFF. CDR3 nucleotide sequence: TGTGCCAGCAGTGATCAGGGCCAGCCGGAAAAACTGTTTTTT.

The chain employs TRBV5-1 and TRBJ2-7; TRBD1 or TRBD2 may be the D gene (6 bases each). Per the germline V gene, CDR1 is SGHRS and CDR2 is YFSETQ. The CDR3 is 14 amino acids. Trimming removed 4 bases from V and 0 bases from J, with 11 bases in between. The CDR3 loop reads CASSVGGGSYEQYF. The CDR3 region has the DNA TGCGCCAGCAGCGTAGGAGGGGGCTCCTACGAGCAGTACTTC.

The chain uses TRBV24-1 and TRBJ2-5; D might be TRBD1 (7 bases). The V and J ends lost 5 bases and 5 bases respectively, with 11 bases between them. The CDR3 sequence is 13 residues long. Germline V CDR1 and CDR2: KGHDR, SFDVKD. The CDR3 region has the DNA TGTGCCACCAGTGGGACAGGAGGGGAGACCCAGTACTTC. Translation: CATSGTGGETQYF.

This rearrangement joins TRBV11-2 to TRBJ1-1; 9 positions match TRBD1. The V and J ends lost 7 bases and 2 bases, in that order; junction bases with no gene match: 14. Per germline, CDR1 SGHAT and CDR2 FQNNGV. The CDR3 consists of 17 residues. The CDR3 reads CASNSGQGRISNTEAFF. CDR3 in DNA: TGTGCCAGCAACTCGGGACAGGGAAGAATTTCCAACACTGAAGCTTTCTTT.

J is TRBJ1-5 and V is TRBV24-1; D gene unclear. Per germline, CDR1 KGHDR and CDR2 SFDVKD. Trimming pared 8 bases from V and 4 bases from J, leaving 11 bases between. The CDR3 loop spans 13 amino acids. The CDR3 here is CATTLFRNQPQHF. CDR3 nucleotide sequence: TGTGCCACCACGTTATTTCGGAATCAGCCCCAGCATTTT.

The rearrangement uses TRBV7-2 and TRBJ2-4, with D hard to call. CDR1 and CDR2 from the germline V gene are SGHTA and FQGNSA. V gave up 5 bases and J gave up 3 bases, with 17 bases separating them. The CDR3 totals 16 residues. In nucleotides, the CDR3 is TGTGCCAGCAGCCCTACCAAGGAGAGATTCAAAAACATTCAGTACTTC. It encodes CASSPTKERFKNIQYF.

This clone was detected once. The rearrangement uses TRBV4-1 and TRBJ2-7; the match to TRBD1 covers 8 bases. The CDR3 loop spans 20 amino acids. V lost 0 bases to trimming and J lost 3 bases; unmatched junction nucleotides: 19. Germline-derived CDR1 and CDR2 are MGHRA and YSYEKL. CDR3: CASSQDAGTGSAGGGYEQYF. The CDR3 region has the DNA TGCGCCAGCAGCCAAGATGCCGGGACAGGTTCTGCCGGGGGAGGCTACGAGCAGTACTTC.

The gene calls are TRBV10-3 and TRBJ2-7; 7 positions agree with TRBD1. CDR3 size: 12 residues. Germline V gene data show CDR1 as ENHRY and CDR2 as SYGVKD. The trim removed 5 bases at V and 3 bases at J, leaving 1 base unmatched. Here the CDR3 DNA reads TGTGCCATCAGTCCAGGGGGCTACGAGCAGTACGTC. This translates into CAISPGGYEQYV.